The T cell receptor beta chain described here comes from a study of T cells after yellow fever vaccination. Study-wide results and limits: Abundant clonotypes from the bulk population could get into FACS-sorted repertoires as contaminants. Weaker, the secondary response peaked sooner, at day 5 versus 15.

The CDR3 consists of 17 residues. The germline V gene has CDR1 SGHTS and CDR2 YDEGEE. V trimming: 3 bases; J trimming: 4 bases; junction bases outside the gene matches: 13. TCR cDNA was made by 5'RACE template switching, adding a universal primer site and UMIs. TCRdb ran MiXCR on the 5' RACE reads and lists one entry per CDR3 protein. The data hold some 500,000 distinct CDR3 sequences, with approximately 13% observed a single time. This clonotype was counted a few times. As yet, its antigen is unknown. The source is a man aged 30 to 45 who received the YFV17D yellow fever vaccine. Material: PBMCs, obtained on the day of the yellow fever booster vaccination. The chain links TRBV5-8 to TRBJ2-5, with TRBD2 matching over 9 bases. In DNA form, the CDR3 reads TGTGCCAGCAGCTCCCCGCGGCGGGAGGGCTCAATAGAGACCCAGTACTTC. Its translation: CASSSPRREGSIETQYF.